These T cell receptor beta chains were read from a single sample in a study of T-cell memory formation after mild COVID-19. TCRdb itself ran the 5' RACE reads through MiXCR, one entry per CDR3 protein. The data hold over 300,000 distinct CDR3 sequences, with less than 25% observed a single time. Sequenced: PBMCs or a T cell subset sorted from them (not recorded which). The receptors were gathered from a young man who had mild COVID-19 (a few samples of this study predate the infection). Cell type and time point are not known. The CDR3 runs from the conserved cysteine through the conserved F or W. A D gene is named only where the DNA matches it firmly. Expanded clones get a size class; other rows say once, few or many, or leave the size out.

D gene	V gene	J gene	clone size	CDR3 protein	CDR3 DNA
NA	TRBV20-1	TRBJ2-1	NA	CSARDSRVASVDEQFF	TGCAGTGCTAGAGATTCGCGTGTCGCTAGCGTCGATGAGCAGTTCTTC
TRBD1	TRBV6-5	TRBJ2-7	few	CASSYEPRGPYEQYF	TGTGCCAGCAGTTATGAACCCAGGGGGCCCTACGAGCAGTACTTC
TRBD1	TRBV12-3/TRBV12-4	TRBJ1-2	NA	CASSPPGQDGYGYTF	TGTGCCAGCAGTCCCCCGGGACAGGATGGTTATGGCTACACCTTC
TRBD1	TRBV12-3/TRBV12-4	TRBJ2-2	few	CASRTWTGRDTGELFF	TGTGCCAGCAGGACCTGGACAGGGCGGGACACCGGGGAGCTGTTTTTT
TRBD2	TRBV7-2	TRBJ2-3	NA	CASSLGGGGMSDTQYF	TGTGCCAGCAGCTTAGGGGGCGGGGGGATGTCAGATACGCAGTATTTT
NA	TRBV7-6	TRBJ2-3	NA	CASSTQSTDTQYF	TGTGCCAGCAGCACACAGAGCACAGATACGCAGTATTTT
NA	TRBV10-3	TRBJ2-7	NA	CAISVAGDYEQYF	TGTGCCATCAGTGTGGCAGGGGACTACGAGCAGTACTTC
NA	TRBV30	TRBJ2-5	NA	CAWSPLGKQETQYF	TGTGCCTGGAGTCCGCTTGGAAAGCAAGAGACCCAGTACTTC
NA	TRBV6-2/TRBV6-3	TRBJ1-2	few	CASSSSSGAWGYTF	TGTGCCAGCAGTTCCTCATCAGGGGCATGGGGCTACACCTTC
TRBD2	TRBV6-6	TRBJ2-2	NA	CASRPTAGGPGELFF	TGTGCCAGCAGGCCGACAGCGGGGGGGCCCGGGGAGCTGTTTTTT
NA	TRBV4-1	TRBJ2-3	few	CASSRGDFRTDTQYF	TGCGCCAGCAGCCGGGGGGACTTCCGCACAGATACGCAGTATTTT
NA	TRBV19	TRBJ1-5	NA	CASSIQSNQPQHF	TGTGCCAGTAGTATACAGAGCAATCAGCCCCAGCATTTT
NA	TRBV7-2	TRBJ2-1	NA	CASSLVAASNEQFF	TGTGCCAGCAGCTTAGTCGCGGCTTCCAATGAGCAGTTCTTC
TRBD1	TRBV5-6	TRBJ1-1	few	CASSYPGGASTEAFF	TGTGCCAGCAGCTACCCAGGGGGCGCGAGCACTGAAGCTTTCTTT
TRBD1	TRBV20-1	TRBJ2-7	NA	CSARDFGQGDYEQYF	TGCAGTGCTAGAGATTTCGGACAGGGGGACTACGAGCAGTACTTC
TRBD1	TRBV4-3	TRBJ1-1	few	CASSQVWSGGGSGTEAFF	TGCGCCAGCAGCCAAGTCTGGTCAGGGGGCGGTTCGGGCACTGAAGCTTTCTTT
NA	TRBV12-3/TRBV12-4	TRBJ2-3	few	CASATTVQADTQYF	TGTGCCTCCGCTACGACGGTTCAGGCAGATACGCAGTATTTT
TRBD1	TRBV7-9	TRBJ1-2	few	CASTTSSRSGQGGGYGYTF	TGTGCCAGCACCACGAGTTCCCGCTCCGGACAGGGGGGCGGCTATGGCTACACCTTC
NA	TRBV4-3	TRBJ1-1	many	CASSPSRDTEAFF	TGCGCCAGCAGCCCCTCTCGGGACACTGAAGCTTTCTTT
NA	TRBV27	TRBJ2-3	few	CASSYPPDTQYF	TGTGCCAGCAGTTACCCGCCAGATACGCAGTATTTT
NA	TRBV9	TRBJ1-6	NA	CASSVQWGDSPLHF	TGTGCCAGCAGCGTCCAATGGGGGGACTCACCCCTCCACTTT
NA	TRBV4-1	TRBJ2-3	few	CASSQEGTSTDTQYF	TGCGCCAGCAGCCAGGAAGGGACTAGCACAGATACGCAGTATTTT
NA	TRBV30	TRBJ2-3	many	CAWSVRSADTQYF	TGTGCCTGGAGTGTACGGTCGGCAGATACGCAGTATTTT
NA	TRBV12-3/TRBV12-4	TRBJ1-1	few	CASSLTEDTEAFF	TGTGCCAGCAGCCTGACAGAGGACACTGAAGCTTTCTTT
NA	TRBV7-2	TRBJ2-5	NA	CASRLGGPQETQYF	TGTGCCAGCAGATTGGGGGGTCCCCAAGAGACCCAGTACTTC
NA	TRBV9	TRBJ2-5	many	CASSVGLGRGETQYF	TGTGCCAGCAGCGTAGGGCTTGGGCGAGGAGAGACCCAGTACTTC
NA	TRBV11-2	TRBJ1-2	NA	CASSKPGFQYGYTF	TGTGCCAGCAGCAAGCCAGGGTTTCAATATGGCTACACCTTC
NA	TRBV4-1	TRBJ2-7	NA	CASSQLTRSYEQYF	TGCGCCAGCAGCCAATTAACTCGCTCCTACGAGCAGTACTTC
NA	TRBV7-9	TRBJ1-1	NA	CASRDQGLNTEAFF	TGTGCCAGCAGGGATCAGGGGTTGAACACTGAAGCTTTCTTT
TRBD1	TRBV2	TRBJ2-1	NA	CASSEVGTGTGRLEQFF	TGTGCCAGCAGTGAAGTAGGGACCGGGACAGGGAGGTTAGAGCAGTTCTTC
TRBD2	TRBV20-1	TRBJ2-3	NA	CSAPSGGTDTQYF	TGCAGTGCCCCTAGCGGGGGCACAGATACGCAGTATTTT
NA	TRBV5-1	TRBJ1-1	NA	CASRGVPNTEAFF	TGCGCCAGCAGGGGGGTCCCGAACACTGAAGCTTTCTTT
TRBD1	TRBV20-1	TRBJ1-4	NA	CSARSTGRNEKLFF	TGCAGTGCTAGATCGACAGGGCGGAATGAAAAACTGTTTTTT
TRBD1	TRBV11-2	TRBJ2-1	NA	CASRTGTGNYNEQFF	TGTGCCAGCAGGACCGGGACAGGGAACTACAATGAGCAGTTCTTC
NA	TRBV6-5	TRBJ2-3	NA	CASTGSQGLAQYF	TGTGCCAGTACGGGCTCTCAAGGCCTTGCGCAGTATTTT
NA	TRBV6-5	TRBJ1-2	NA	CASSYSISGGYGYTF	TGTGCCAGCAGTTACTCGATCTCTGGTGGCTATGGCTACACCTTC
NA	TRBV7-2	TRBJ2-3	many	CASSSTGNTQYF	TGTGCCAGCAGCTCAACGGGAAATACGCAGTATTTT
NA	TRBV5-1	TRBJ2-1	many	CASSPAGQGGYNEQFF	TGCGCCAGCAGCCCAGCTGGGCAGGGGGGTTACAATGAGCAGTTCTTC